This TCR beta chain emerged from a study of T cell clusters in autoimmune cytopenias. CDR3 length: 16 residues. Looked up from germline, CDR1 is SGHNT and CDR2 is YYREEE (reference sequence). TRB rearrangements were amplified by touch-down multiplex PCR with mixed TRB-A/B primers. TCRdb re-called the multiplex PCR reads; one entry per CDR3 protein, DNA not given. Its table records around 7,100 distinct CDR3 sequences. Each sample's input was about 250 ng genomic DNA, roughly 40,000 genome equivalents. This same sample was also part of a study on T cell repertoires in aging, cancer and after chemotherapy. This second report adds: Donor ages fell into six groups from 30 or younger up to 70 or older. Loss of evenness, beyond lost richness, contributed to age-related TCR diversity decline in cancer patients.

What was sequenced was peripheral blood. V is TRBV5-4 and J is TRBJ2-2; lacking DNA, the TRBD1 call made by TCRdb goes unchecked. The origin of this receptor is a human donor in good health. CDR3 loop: CASSLAGGGNTGELFF.